The 9 T cell receptor beta chains below come from one sample, sequenced in a study of blood T cell repertoires in COVID-19. Repertoires were generated with immunoSEQ multiplex PCR, while TCRdb's copy carries only in-frame clones and drops some. The sample holds about 270,000 clones, about 91% seen once. The sequenced sample consisted of PBMCs or T cells enriched from blood (not recorded which). These receptors all stem from a man in his forties who had been exposed to COVID-19.

The chain combines TRBV3-1 (or the pseudogene TRBV3-2) with TRBJ2-1; possibly TRBD2 for D (5 bases). Looked up from germline, CDR1 is LGHDT and CDR2 is YNNKEL (reference sequence). The CDR3 consists of 17 residues. V was trimmed by 0 bases and J by 0 bases, leaving 12 bases between them. The CDR3 DNA reads TGTGCCAGCAGCCAAGAAATCCGGGATGTCTCCTACAATGAGCAGTTCTTC. Residues: CASSQEIRDVSYNEQFF.

The J gene is TRBJ2-5, the V gene TRBV30; possibly TRBD1 for D (6 bases). The germline CDR1 and CDR2 sequences are GTSNPN and SVGIG (reference sequence). CDR3 size: 13 residues. Trimming took 3 bases from V and 7 from J, leaving 15 bases between them. The CDR3 spells CAWRSAGVWTQYF. CDR3 DNA sequence: TGTGCCTGGAGAAGCGCAGGGGTATGGACCCAGTACTTC. The full variable domain, its missing parts supplied by reference TRBV30 and TRBJ2-5, is SQTIHQWPATLVQPVGSPLSLECTVEGTSNPNLYWYRQAAGRGLQLLFYSVGIGQISSEVPQNLSASRPQDRQFILSSKKLLLSDSGFYLCAWRSAGVWTQYFGPGTRLLVL.

The chain uses TRBV4-1 and TRBJ2-7; 11 bases are a match to TRBD2. CDR3 length: 18 amino acids. J gave up 0 bases and V 6 bases, and 13 bases lay outside the gene matches. In germline, CDR1 is MGHRA, CDR2 YSYEKL. CDR3 region: CASRLTSGSPLSSYEQYF. The CDR3 coding sequence is TGCGCCAGCAGGCTAACTAGCGGGAGTCCCCTAAGCTCCTACGAGCAGTACTTC.

CDR3 sequence reads: CASSHPLLAGVAEQYF. The DNA of the CDR3 is TGTGCCAGCAGCCACCCCTTACTAGCGGGAGTCGCCGAGCAGTACTTC. The rearrangement uses TRBV7-2 and TRBJ2-7, with 11 bases fitting TRBD2. V trimming: 5 bases; J trimming: 6 bases; junction bases outside the gene matches: 12. The CDR3 is 16 amino acids. CDR1 is SGHTA and CDR2 is FQGNSA in the germline V gene.

The V gene is TRBV24-1, the J gene TRBJ2-7, with D perhaps TRBD1 (5 bases). Per the germline V gene, CDR1 is KGHDR and CDR2 is SFDVKD. The CDR3 spans 14 residues. V lost 4 bases to trimming and J lost 2 bases, with 11 bases between them. CDR3 loop: CATSDRTQTYEQYF. The CDR3 coding sequence is TGTGCCACCAGTGACCGGACACAAACCTACGAGCAGTACTTC.

The chain has TRBV9 and TRBJ2-3; 10 bases are a match to TRBD2. The CDR3 covers 17 residues. J was trimmed by 2 bases and V by 0 bases; bases with no gene match: 6. CDR1 and CDR2 (germline): SGDLS, YYNGEE. CDR3 sequence: CASSVDPGLAFTDTQYF. CDR3 nucleotide sequence: TGTGCCAGCAGCGTAGACCCGGGACTAGCGTTCACAGATACGCAGTATTTT.

The chain employs TRBV28 and TRBJ1-5, with D unclear. This CDR3 region has 10 residues. Per germline, CDR1 MDHEN and CDR2 SYDVKM. V dropped 8 bases and J dropped 5 bases, with 4 bases sitting between them. CDR3 loop: CASSYQPQHF. CDR3 DNA sequence: TGTGCCAGCTCGTATCAGCCCCAGCATTTT.

This clone was detected only a few times. The chain links TRBV5-1 to TRBJ2-5, with D possibly TRBD2 on 6 matching bases. Germline V lookup: CDR1 SGHRS, CDR2 YFSETQ. With 1 base removed from V and 5 bases from J, the gap between germline ends came to 12 bases. CDR3 length equals 14 residues. The CDR3 sequence is CASSLRIREETQYF. Here the CDR3 DNA reads TGCGCCAGCAGCTTGCGCATTCGGGAGGAGACCCAGTACTTC. Filled out from reference TRBV5-1 and TRBJ2-5, the complete variable domain reads KAGVTQTPRYLIKTRGQQVTLSCSPISGHRSVSWYQQTPGQGLQFLFEYFSETQRNKGNFPGRFSGRQFSNSRSEMNVSTLELGDSALYLCASSLRIREETQYFGPGTRLLVL.

V usage is TRBV7-9 and J usage is TRBJ2-5; the match to TRBD1 covers 7 bases. V lost 1 base and J lost 2; bases outside the gene matches: 13. CDR3 length: 18 amino acids. Germline V lookup: CDR1 SEHNR, CDR2 FQNEAQ (reference sequence). In DNA, the CDR3 is TGTGCCAGCAGCTTAGTTGGGTCGAGGGACAGAACTCAAGAGACCCAGTACTTC. Translation gives CASSLVGSRDRTQETQYF.